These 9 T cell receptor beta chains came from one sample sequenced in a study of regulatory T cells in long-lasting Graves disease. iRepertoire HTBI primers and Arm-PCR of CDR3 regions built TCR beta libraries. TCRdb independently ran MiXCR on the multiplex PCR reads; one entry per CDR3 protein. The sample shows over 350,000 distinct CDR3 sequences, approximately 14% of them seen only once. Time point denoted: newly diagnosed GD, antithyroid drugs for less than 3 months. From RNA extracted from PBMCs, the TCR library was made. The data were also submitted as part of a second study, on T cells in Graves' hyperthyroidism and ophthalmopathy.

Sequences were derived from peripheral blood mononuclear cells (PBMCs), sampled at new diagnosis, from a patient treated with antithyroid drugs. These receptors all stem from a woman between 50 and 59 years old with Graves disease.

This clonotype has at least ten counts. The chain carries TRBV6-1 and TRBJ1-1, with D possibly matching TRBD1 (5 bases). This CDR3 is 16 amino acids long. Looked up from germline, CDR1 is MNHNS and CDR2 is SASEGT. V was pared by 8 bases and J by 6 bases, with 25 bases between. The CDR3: CASGSDARGAHSEAFF. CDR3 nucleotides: TGTGCCAGCGGATCTGATGCGAGAGGGGCGCATTCTGAAGCTTTCTTT.

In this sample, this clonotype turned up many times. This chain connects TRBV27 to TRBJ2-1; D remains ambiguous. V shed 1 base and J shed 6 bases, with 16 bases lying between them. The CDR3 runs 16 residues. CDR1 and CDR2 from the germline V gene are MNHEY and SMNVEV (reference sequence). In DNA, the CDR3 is TGTGCCAGCAGTTTATACGTGGAGCTAACGGCCAATGAGCAGTTCTTC. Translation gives CASSLYVELTANEQFF.

CDR3 sequence: CAWSRAGFTEAFF. CDR3 nucleotide sequence: TGTGCCTGGAGTCGGGCGGGGTTCACTGAAGCTTTCTTT. The V gene is TRBV30, the J gene TRBJ1-1; D gene ambiguous. The germline V and J ends were trimmed by 2 bases and 4 bases, with 11 bases remaining between them. CDR3 length equals 13 residues. The V gene's germline CDR1 is GTSNPN and CDR2 SVGIG (reference sequence).

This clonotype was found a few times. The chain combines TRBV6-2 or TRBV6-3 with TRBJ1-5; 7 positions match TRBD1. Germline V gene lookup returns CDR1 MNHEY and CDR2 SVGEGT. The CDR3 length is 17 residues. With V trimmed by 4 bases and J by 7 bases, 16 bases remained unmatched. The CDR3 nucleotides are TGTGCCAGCAGTTCGTTTAGACAGGGAGGTTCAGAACAGCCCCAGCATTTT. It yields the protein CASSSFRQGGSEQPQHF.

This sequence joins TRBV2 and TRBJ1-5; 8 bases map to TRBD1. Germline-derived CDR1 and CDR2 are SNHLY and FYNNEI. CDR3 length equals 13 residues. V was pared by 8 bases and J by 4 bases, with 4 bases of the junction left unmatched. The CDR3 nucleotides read TGTGCCAGCGGGCGGACAGGGAATCAGCCCCAGCATTTT. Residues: CASGRTGNQPQHF. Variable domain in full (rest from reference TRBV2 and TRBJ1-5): EPEVTQTPSHQVTQMGQEVILRCVPISNHLYFYWYRQILGQKVEFLVSFYNNEISEKSEIFDDQFSVERPDGSNFTLKIRSTKLEDSAMYFCASGRTGNQPQHFGDGTRLSIL.

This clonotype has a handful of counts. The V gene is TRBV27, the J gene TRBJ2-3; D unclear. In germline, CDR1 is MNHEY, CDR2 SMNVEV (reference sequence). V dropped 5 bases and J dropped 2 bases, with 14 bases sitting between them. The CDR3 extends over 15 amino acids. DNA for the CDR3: TGTGCCAGCAGTACCCTGCTCGCGGACACAGATACGCAGTATTTT. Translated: CASSTLLADTDTQYF.

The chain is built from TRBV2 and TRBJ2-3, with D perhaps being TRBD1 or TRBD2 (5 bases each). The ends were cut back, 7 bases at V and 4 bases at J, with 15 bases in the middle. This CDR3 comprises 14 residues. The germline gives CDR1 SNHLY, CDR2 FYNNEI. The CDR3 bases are TGTGCCAGCACTAAGGGTAGGGACGCAGATACGCAGTATTTT. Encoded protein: CASTKGRDADTQYF.

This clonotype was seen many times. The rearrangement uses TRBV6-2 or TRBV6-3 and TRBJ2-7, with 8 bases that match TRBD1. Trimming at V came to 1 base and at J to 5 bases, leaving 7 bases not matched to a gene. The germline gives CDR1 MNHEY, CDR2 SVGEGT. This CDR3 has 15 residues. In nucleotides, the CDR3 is TGTGCCAGCAGTTACTTGACAGGGGTGGACGACGAGCAGTACTTC. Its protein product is CASSYLTGVDDEQYF.

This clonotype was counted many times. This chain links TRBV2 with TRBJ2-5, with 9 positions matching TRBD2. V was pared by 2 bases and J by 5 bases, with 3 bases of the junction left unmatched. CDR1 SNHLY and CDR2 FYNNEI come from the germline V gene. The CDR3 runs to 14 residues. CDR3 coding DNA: TGTGCCAGCAGTGAACCTCTAGCGGGGGAGACCCAGTACTTC. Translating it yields CASSEPLAGETQYF.